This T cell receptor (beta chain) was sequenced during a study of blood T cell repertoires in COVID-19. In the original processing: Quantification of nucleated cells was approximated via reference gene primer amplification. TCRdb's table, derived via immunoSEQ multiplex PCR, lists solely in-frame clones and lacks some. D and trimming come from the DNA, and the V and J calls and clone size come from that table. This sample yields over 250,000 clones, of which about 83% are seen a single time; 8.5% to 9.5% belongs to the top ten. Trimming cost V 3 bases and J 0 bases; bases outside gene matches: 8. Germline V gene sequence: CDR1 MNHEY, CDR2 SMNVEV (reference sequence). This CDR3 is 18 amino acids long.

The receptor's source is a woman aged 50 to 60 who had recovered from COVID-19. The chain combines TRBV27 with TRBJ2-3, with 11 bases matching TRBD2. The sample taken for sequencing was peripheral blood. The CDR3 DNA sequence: TGTGCCAGCAGTTTCCGCCTAGCGGGGGGCCGCAGCACAGATACGCAGTATTTT. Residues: CASSFRLAGGRSTDTQYF.